A single sample is the source of the 7 T cell receptor beta chains below, sequenced in a study of blood T cell repertoires in COVID-19. Some clones are missing from TCRdb's copy, which holds only in-frame ones; the method was immunoSEQ multiplex PCR. The sample shows 390,000 or so clones, less than 90% of them seen only once. Source material: PBMCs or T cells enriched from blood (not recorded which). The receptors stem from a woman aged 45 to 65 who had recovered from COVID-19.

The V call is TRBV5-1, the J call TRBJ2-1; tentative D call: TRBD1 (6 bases). The CDR3 loop spans 16 amino acids. Germline V CDR1 and CDR2: SGHRS, YFSETQ. The germline V and J ends were trimmed by 4 bases and 6 bases, with 20 bases remaining between them. CDR3 amino acids: CASSRLKGVSSNEQFF. The CDR3 DNA reads TGCGCCAGCAGCCGACTCAAGGGGGTTTCCAGCAATGAGCAGTTCTTC. The full variable domain, completed using reference TRBV5-1 and TRBJ2-1, is KAGVTQTPRYLIKTRGQQVTLSCSPISGHRSVSWYQQTPGQGLQFLFEYFSETQRNKGNFPGRFSGRQFSNSRSEMNVSTLELGDSALYLCASSRLKGVSSNEQFFGPGTRLTVL.

V usage is TRBV7-8 and J usage is TRBJ2-5; possible D gene TRBD2, 6 bases. Trimming pared 5 bases from V and 5 bases from J, leaving 12 bases between. The germline CDR1 and CDR2 sequences are SGHVS and FQNEAQ. This CDR3 spans 13 amino acids. This chain's CDR3 is CASSGGWQETQYF. The CDR3 DNA is TGTGCCAGCAGCGGGGGGTGGCAGGAGACCCAGTACTTC.

The chain employs TRBV4-1 and TRBJ1-1; possible D gene TRBD1, 6 bases. Germline CDR1 is MGHRA and CDR2 is YSYEKL. This CDR3 has 17 amino acids. Trimming stripped 2 bases from V and 4 bases from J, with 20 bases between. CDR3 residues: CASSQRRIGQPSTEAFF. The CDR3 nucleotides read TGCGCCAGCAGCCAAAGGAGAATCGGACAGCCCAGCACTGAAGCTTTCTTT.

This clone was recorded only once. The chain employs TRBV11-3 and TRBJ2-3; the D is unclear. Trimming pared 5 bases from V and 0 bases from J, leaving 12 bases between. CDR3 length equals 15 residues. Germline V gives CDR1 SGHNT, CDR2 YENEEA. The CDR3 loop is CASSPPQDSTDTQYF. The CDR3 coding sequence is TGTGCCAGCAGCCCCCCTCAGGATAGCACAGATACGCAGTATTTT.

The chain has TRBV14 and TRBJ1-6, with TRBD1 as a possible D gene (6 bases). Germline CDR1 and CDR2: SGHDN and FVKESK. Trimming removed 0 bases from V and 7 bases from J, with 16 bases in between. The CDR3 sequence is 17 residues long. CDR3 nucleotides: TGTGCCAGCAGCCAAGATGAGGCCAGGGGAATAAATTCACCCCTCCACTTT. It is translated as CASSQDEARGINSPLHF.

This clone has only one observation. CDR3 coding DNA: TGTGCCAGCAGCGTCCTCGGGACAGCCTACAATGAGCAGTTCTTC. It codes for CASSVLGTAYNEQFF. The gene calls are TRBV9 and TRBJ2-1; 7 bases line up with TRBD1. Losses at the gene ends were 2 bases for V and 2 bases for J; bases not matched to a gene: 4. The CDR3 covers 15 residues. The germline gives CDR1 SGDLS, CDR2 YYNGEE.

The V gene is TRBV29-1, the J gene TRBJ2-6; no reliable D call. The V and J ends lost 4 bases and 0 bases respectively, with 4 bases between them. The CDR3 totals 13 residues. CDR1 and CDR2 (germline): SQVTM, ANQGSEA. Written as DNA, the CDR3 is TGCAGCGTTGGTCGCTCTGGGGCCAACGTCCTGACTTTC. Protein product: CSVGRSGANVLTF.